This T cell receptor (beta chain) emerged from a study of neurological immune-mediated disorders. Broader study findings: The study phylogenetically grouped the repertoires of 18 of 34 multiple sclerosis patients into one related-CDR3 cluster, a possible signature.

This clonotype was recorded many times. Its antigen remains unidentified. At one end, the junction sequence differs from germline, possibly due to a read error. TCRdb passed the 5' RACE reads through MiXCR, listing each CDR3 protein once. The profile shows fewer than 80,000 distinct CDR3 sequences, 4.5% to 5.5% of them singletons. The receptor's source is a woman aged 50 to 65 with multiple sclerosis. The sample was PBMCs.

The CDR3 nucleotides read TGTGCCAGCAAAAAGGTCAGAAGCGGATGGGTTGGCAATCAGCCCCAGAATTTT. Protein product: CASKKVRSGWVGNQPQNF. The rearrangement joins TRBV6-2 or TRBV6-3 to TRBJ1-5, with D unresolved. Germline V lookup: CDR1 MNHEY, CDR2 SVGEGT. The CDR3 contains 18 residues.